This T cell receptor beta chain was documented in a study of OX40 agonist ivuxolimab in advanced cancers. This table comes from immunoSEQ multiplex PCR, and its TCRdb copy is limited to in-frame clones, with some not included. The sample carries roughly 93,000 clones, approximately 80% recorded once. Between the trimmed V and J ends, which lost 3 bases and 2 bases, there was a span of 15 bases. CDR1 and CDR2 from the germline V gene are SGDLS and YYNGEE. This CDR3 has 15 amino acids. Findings and caveats of the study: Expansion of clones was among the lowest in partial responders at 0.1-3.0 mg/kg. Expanded clones belonging to CD8+ T cells outnumbered, on average, those of CD4+.

Comment on this clone: Antigen: not known.

V usage is TRBV9 and J usage is TRBJ2-7; D ambiguous. This TCR derives from an adult with an advanced solid tumor such as melanoma, head and neck, liver or kidney cancer. This sample comprised CD4+ or CD8+ T cells sorted from blood, obtained in a trial of the OX40 agonist ivuxolimab. In DNA, the CDR3 is TGTGCCAGCAGCGACTCGCAGTCGAACACCTACGAGCAGTACTTC. Encoded protein: CASSDSQSNTYEQYF.